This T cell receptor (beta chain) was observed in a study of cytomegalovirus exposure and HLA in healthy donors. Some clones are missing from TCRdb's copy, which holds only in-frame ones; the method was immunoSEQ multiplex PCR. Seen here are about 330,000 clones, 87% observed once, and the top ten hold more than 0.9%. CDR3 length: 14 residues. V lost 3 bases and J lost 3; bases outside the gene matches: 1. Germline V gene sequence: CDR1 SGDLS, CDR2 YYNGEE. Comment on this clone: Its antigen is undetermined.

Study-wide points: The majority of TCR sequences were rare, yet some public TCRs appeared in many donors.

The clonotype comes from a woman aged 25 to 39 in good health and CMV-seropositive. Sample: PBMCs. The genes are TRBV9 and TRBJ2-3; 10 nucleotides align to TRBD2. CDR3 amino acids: CASSGTSGTDTQYF. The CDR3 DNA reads TGTGCCAGCAGCGGGACTAGCGGTACAGATACGCAGTATTTT.